Listed below are T cell receptor beta chains from one sample, sequenced in a study of cytomegalovirus exposure and HLA in healthy donors. Measured with immunoSEQ multiplex PCR; TCRdb has only the in-frame clones, and not every one. Here the sample spans some 170,000 clones, under 80% being singletons. Sequenced input: PBMCs. The source is a man in his forties in good health and CMV-seronegative. Each CDR3 is given with its conserved first and last residue. The D gene is left open where the match is weak. Clone size, where shown, is once, few, many, or a class for clones that have expanded.

CDR3 DNA | CDR3 protein | D gene | J gene | clone size | V gene
TGTGCCAGCAGTGAAGGAGAGTCAGGGGGGAACATTCAGTACTTC | CASSEGESGGNIQYF | NA | TRBJ2-4 | NA | TRBV6-1
TGTGCCAGCAGCGTAGTCGGGGGCTCTGGAAACACCATATATTTT | CASSVVGGSGNTIYF | NA | TRBJ1-3 | NA | TRBV9
NA | CSVGPGSGTNEQFF | NA | TRBJ2-1 | few | TRBV29-1
TGTGCTAGTGGTTTGGTAAGCCGGGACAGGGGACGATTCTCTGGGGCCAACGTCCTGACTTTC | CASGLVSRDRGRFSGANVLTF | TRBD1 | TRBJ2-6 | few | TRBV12-5
TGTGCCAGCAGTGAACTAGCGGGGCTGTGGGAGCAGTACTTC | CASSELAGLWEQYF | TRBD2 | TRBJ2-7 | NA | TRBV2
TGTGCCAGCCGGATGGGCAGTTCAAGCCTCTACGAGCAGTACTTC | CASRMGSSSLYEQYF | NA | TRBJ2-7 | NA | TRBV7-3
TGTGCCAGCAGTTTAGCCCGGGCGGACAGGGTCTACGAGCAGTACTTC | CASSLARADRVYEQYF | TRBD1 | TRBJ2-7 | NA | TRBV27
TGCGCCAGCAGCCGGGGACAGGGCGATGGCTACACCTTC | CASSRGQGDGYTF | TRBD1 | TRBJ1-2 | few | TRBV5-1
TGTGCCAGCATTCTGGGGTTAGCGGGGCTAGCAGATACGCAGTATTTT | CASILGLAGLADTQYF | TRBD2 | TRBJ2-3 | NA | TRBV11-2
TGTGCCAGCAGCGTAGCACAGGGGGCGGGTGGCTACACCTTC | CASSVAQGAGGYTF | TRBD1 | TRBJ1-2 | NA | TRBV9
TGTGCCACATCTCCGGCAGATACGCAGTATTTT | CATSPADTQYF | NA | TRBJ2-3 | NA | TRBV6-1
TGCGCCAGCAGCCACCTCAGGGGGGACGAGCAGTACTTC | CASSHLRGDEQYF | NA | TRBJ2-7 | NA | TRBV4-1
TGTGCCAGCAGCTTAGGGGGGGTAAGGGGATCCGGAAACACCATATATTTT | CASSLGGVRGSGNTIYF | NA | TRBJ1-3 | NA | TRBV7-2
TGTGCCAGCTCACCACAGGGGGCGAGCGGGGAGCTGTTTTTT | CASSPQGASGELFF | TRBD1 | TRBJ2-2 | NA | TRBV18
TGTGCCAGCAGATCTCCTAGCAGAGAGACCCAGTACTTC | CASRSPSRETQYF | NA | TRBJ2-5 | NA | TRBV27
TGTGCCAGCAGTCTTCGGATAGCGGGGGTGGAGCAGTACTTC | CASSLRIAGVEQYF | TRBD2 | TRBJ2-7 | NA | TRBV5-4
TGTGCCAGCAGCTTAGGAAGGAGCTATGGCTACACCTTC | CASSLGRSYGYTF | NA | TRBJ1-2 | few | TRBV7-8
TGTGCCAGCAGGTCCCCGTTTAGACAGGGGACCGGGGAGCTGTTTTTT | CASRSPFRQGTGELFF | TRBD1 | TRBJ2-2 | NA | TRBV11-2
TGTGCCAGCCTTGCCGGGGAGCTGTTTTTT | CASLAGELFF | NA | TRBJ2-2 | NA | TRBV9
TGTGCCAGCAAAAGGCGGGCGCTCTACGAGCAGTACTTC | CASKRRALYEQYF | NA | TRBJ2-7 | NA | TRBV2
TGCGCCAGCAGTACGGCTGGGGCCAACGTCCTGACTTTC | CASSTAGANVLTF | NA | TRBJ2-6 | NA | TRBV10-2
TGTGCCTGGAGTGGACGACAGGCCGTGTCCCGCGAGCAGTACTTC | CAWSGRQAVSREQYF | NA | TRBJ2-7 | NA | TRBV30
TGCAGCGTTGAACACAGATGGAATGAGCAGTTCTTC | CSVEHRWNEQFF | NA | TRBJ2-1 | NA | TRBV29-1
TGTGCCACCAGCAGAGTTGGGGGGAGCGCTGAAGCTTTCTTT | CATSRVGGSAEAFF | NA | TRBJ1-1 | NA | TRBV15
TGTGCCAGCAGCAGTAGACAGGGGAATCAGCCCCAGCATTTT | CASSSRQGNQPQHF | TRBD1 | TRBJ1-5 | NA | TRBV7-8
TGTGCCAGCAGCTTGGGGCCCCTCGAGCAGTACTTC | CASSLGPLEQYF | NA | TRBJ2-7 | NA | TRBV11-2
TGTGCCAGCAGCCCTGTTTCGGGCGGGGCCCCAGATACGCAGTATTTT | CASSPVSGGAPDTQYF | NA | TRBJ2-3 | few | TRBV7-3
TGCGCCAGCAGTGATTCGGACAGGGGGGTTGTGCGGGGCTACACCTTC | CASSDSDRGVVRGYTF | TRBD1 | TRBJ1-2 | NA | TRBV10-2
TGTGCCAGCGGACAAGGGCCCTACGAGCAGTACTTC | CASGQGPYEQYF | NA | TRBJ2-7 | NA | TRBV6-5
TGCGCCAGCAGTCGGGACATACGCAATCAGCCCCAGCATTTT | CASSRDIRNQPQHF | NA | TRBJ1-5 | NA | TRBV10-2
TGTGCCAGCAGCTTAGCTAGCGGGTTTTATGCAGATACGCAGTATTTT | CASSLASGFYADTQYF | TRBD2 | TRBJ2-3 | once | TRBV7-9
TGTGCCAGCAGCTCTAGCGGCGGGAACACTGAAGCTTTCTTT | CASSSSGGNTEAFF | NA | TRBJ1-1 | NA | TRBV11-3
TGTGCCAGCAGCTTAAGAATCCCCCAGACCTATAATTCACCCCTCCACTTT | CASSLRIPQTYNSPLHF | NA | TRBJ1-6 | NA | TRBV7-2
TGTGCCAGCAGCCTCCAGGCGACGGATACGCAGTATTTT | CASSLQATDTQYF | NA | TRBJ2-3 | NA | TRBV7-2
TGTGCCAGCGGCGACAGGGGGCCTAGCGGGGCCAATGAGCAGTTCTTC | CASGDRGPSGANEQFF | NA | TRBJ2-1 | NA | TRBV2
TGTGCCACCAGCAGGCCCGGGGGACAGGGTTCCTACAATGAGCAGTTCTTC | CATSRPGGQGSYNEQFF | TRBD1 | TRBJ2-1 | NA | TRBV15
TGTGCCAGCTCACCGGGCCGTGGGGCTAACACTGAAGCTTTCTTT | CASSPGRGANTEAFF | NA | TRBJ1-1 | once | TRBV18
TGCGCCAGCAGCTCCGGGACAGGGGTAGAAGGCTACACCTTC | CASSSGTGVEGYTF | TRBD1 | TRBJ1-2 | NA | TRBV5-1
TGTGCCAGCAGTTACTTGGGACAGGCTCGTGGCTACACCTTC | CASSYLGQARGYTF | TRBD1 | TRBJ1-2 | NA | TRBV28
TGCGCCAGCAGTGAGAATCCGTTTGACACTGAAGCTTTCTTT | CASSENPFDTEAFF | NA | TRBJ1-1 | NA | TRBV10-1
TGTGCCAGCAGCCGTAGCAGGGGGCAAGAAGATACGCAGTATTTT | CASSRSRGQEDTQYF | TRBD1 | TRBJ2-3 | few | TRBV7-2
TGTGCCTGGAGTGTGAACAGGGGAACCTCACTCTCCTATAATTCACCCCTCCACTTT | CAWSVNRGTSLSYNSPLHF | TRBD1 | TRBJ1-6 | few | TRBV30
TGTGCCAGCAGTGGGAGGAGCAACTACGAGCAGTACTTC | CASSGRSNYEQYF | NA | TRBJ2-7 | NA | TRBV2
TGTGCCAGCCAATACCCCGGGGAAGAGACCCAGTACTTC | CASQYPGEETQYF | NA | TRBJ2-5 | once | TRBV5-4
TGCGCCAGCAGCCAAGATAGAGCGGGTTCCGGGGAGCTGTTTTTT | CASSQDRAGSGELFF | NA | TRBJ2-2 | NA | TRBV4-3
TGCGCCAGCAGCCAAGGTCTAGCCTCCTACGAGCAGTACTTC | CASSQGLASYEQYF | NA | TRBJ2-7 | NA | TRBV4-1
TGCGCCAGCAGCTCGATACGGCCCCGGGACAGACAAGAGACCCAGTACTTC | CASSSIRPRDRQETQYF | TRBD1 | TRBJ2-5 | few | TRBV5-1